One and the same sample provided the 13 T cell receptor beta chains below, sequenced in a study of OX40 agonist ivuxolimab in advanced cancers. Generated by immunoSEQ multiplex PCR, the TCRdb table keeps only in-frame clones and is missing some. The table lists 35,000 to 55,000 clones, 65% to 85% of them singletons. Here the sequenced sample was CD4+ or CD8+ T cells sorted from blood, taken in a trial of the OX40 agonist ivuxolimab. The receptor source for this set is an adult with an advanced solid tumor such as melanoma, head and neck, liver or kidney cancer.

The chain links TRBV5-4 to TRBJ2-4, with 14 nucleotides matching TRBD2. The CDR3 extends over 19 amino acids. After removal of 4 bases from V and 2 bases from J, the junction contained 11 bases not matched to a gene. Germline V gives CDR1 SGHNT, CDR2 YYREEE (reference sequence). The CDR3 loop is CASSPWGLAGAETKNIQYF. The CDR3 DNA reads as TGTGCCAGCAGCCCCTGGGGACTAGCGGGAGCGGAAACCAAAAACATTCAGTACTTC.

This clone showed up just once. The chain has TRBV2 and TRBJ2-5, with D tentatively TRBD2 (5 bases). Germline V gene lookup returns CDR1 SNHLY and CDR2 FYNNEI. The CDR3 is 15 residues long. Trimming removed 6 bases from V and 5 bases from J, with 19 bases in between. The CDR3 here is CASSEPTLVVETQYF. As DNA, the CDR3 is TGTGCCAGCAGCGAACCGACACTAGTGGTGGAGACCCAGTACTTC.

The chain carries TRBV18 and TRBJ2-5; the D is unclear. The tail of the sequence fits TRBJ2-7 better, so the J call may be wrong. The CDR3 runs to 13 residues. In germline, CDR1 is KGHSH, CDR2 LQKENI. The CDR3 reads CASSPSQTYEQYF. CDR3 sequence (DNA): TGTGCCAGCTCACCTAGTCAAACCTACGAGCAGTACTTC.

This CDR3 reads CASSFRQGSGYTF. Written as DNA, the CDR3 is TGTGCCAGCAGTTTCCGACAGGGCTCTGGCTACACCTTC. The chain uses TRBV27 and TRBJ1-2, with 7 bases fitting TRBD1. This CDR3 spans 13 amino acids. CDR1 MNHEY and CDR2 SMNVEV come from the germline V gene (reference sequence). The trim removed 3 bases at V and 7 bases at J, leaving 5 bases unmatched.

This sequence joins TRBV7-2 and TRBJ2-3; maybe TRBD2 (5 bases). Trimming left V 4 bases short and J 0 bases short, with 8 bases between. This CDR3 comprises 14 residues. Germline lookup yields CDR1 SGHTA and CDR2 FQGNSA. DNA of the CDR3: TGTGCCAGCAGCTCCCAGCGGAGCACAGATACGCAGTATTTT. It is translated as CASSSQRSTDTQYF.

This chain links TRBV18 with TRBJ2-6; D may be TRBD2 (5 bases). The CDR3 is 15 amino acids. Germline assignment: CDR1 KGHSH and CDR2 LQKENI. V was cut by 5 bases and J by 4 bases, with 12 bases left in between. CDR3 nucleotide sequence: TGTGCCAGCTCATCCTACCGAGGGGGGGCCAACGTCCTGACTTTC. Residues: CASSSYRGGANVLTF. The full variable domain, with the rest looked up from reference TRBV18 and TRBJ2-6, is NAGVMQNPRHLVRRRGQEARLRCSPMKGHSHVYWYRQLPEEGLKFMVYLQKENIIDESGMPKERFSAEFPKEGPSILRIQQVVRGDSAAYFCASSSYRGGANVLTFGAGSRLTVL.

The V gene is TRBV11-2, the J gene TRBJ2-3; no definite D call. The V and J ends lost 3 bases and 5 bases respectively, with 9 bases between them. CDR1 and CDR2 from the germline V gene are SGHAT and FQNNGV. The CDR3 runs to 13 residues. This CDR3 reads CASSFAAEDTQYF. CDR3 DNA sequence: TGTGCCAGCAGCTTCGCGGCGGAAGATACGCAGTATTTT.

J is TRBJ2-4 and V is TRBV5-6; 9 bases agree with TRBD1. The CDR3 covers 14 residues. V lost 4 bases, J lost 4 bases, and 3 bases stayed unmatched. Germline V CDR1 and CDR2: SGHDT, YYEEEE. The CDR3 DNA follows: TGTGCCAGCAGCCCAGGGACAGGGAAAAACATTCAGTACTTC. Protein sequence: CASSPGTGKNIQYF.

The V call is TRBV15, the J call TRBJ2-7, with a possible D match to TRBD1 (5 bases). Trimming removed 2 bases from V and 5 bases from J, with 7 bases in between. In germline, CDR1 is LNHNV, CDR2 YYDKDF (reference sequence). This CDR3 spans 12 amino acids. DNA of the CDR3: TGTGCCACCAGCAGAAAGGGGAACGAGCAGTACTTC. Residues: CATSRKGNEQYF.

The rearrangement uses TRBV6-5 and TRBJ1-2; D unresolved. The CDR3 covers 14 residues. Germline CDR1 is MNHEY and CDR2 is SVGAGI. The ends were cut back, 2 bases at V and 5 bases at J, with 12 bases in the middle. The CDR3 reads CASSYGEGRYGYTF. CDR3 sequence (DNA): TGTGCCAGCAGTTACGGGGAAGGGAGGTATGGCTACACCTTC.

A remark on this clone: Other nucleotide sequences from this sample produce the same CDR3. The chain carries TRBV9 and TRBJ2-3; no reliable D call. V shed 0 bases and J shed 2 bases, with 10 bases lying between them. This CDR3 comprises 15 residues. CDR1 SGDLS and CDR2 YYNGEE come from the germline V gene. The CDR3 region is CASSVALRSTDTQYF. As DNA, the CDR3 is TGTGCCAGCAGCGTAGCTTTGCGGTCCACAGATACGCAGTATTTT.

This chain uses TRBV6-5 with TRBJ2-2; TRBD1 matches at 8 bases. The V segment lost 3 bases and the J segment 6 bases; nucleotides outside the gene matches: 3. CDR1 MNHEY and CDR2 SVGAGI come from the germline V gene. The CDR3 is 14 amino acids. This CDR3 reads CASSYRTGPGELFF. The CDR3 bases are TGTGCCAGCAGTTATAGGACAGGGCCCGGGGAGCTGTTTTTT.

The chain has TRBV19 and TRBJ1-1; possibly TRBD1 for D (5 bases). V lost 7 bases and J 0 bases, leaving 9 bases between the germline ends. Germline CDR1 is LNHDA and CDR2 is SQIVND (reference sequence). The CDR3 has 13 amino acids. For the CDR3, the DNA is TGTGCCAGTACCACAGGTTTGAACACTGAAGCTTTCTTT. It codes for CASTTGLNTEAFF.